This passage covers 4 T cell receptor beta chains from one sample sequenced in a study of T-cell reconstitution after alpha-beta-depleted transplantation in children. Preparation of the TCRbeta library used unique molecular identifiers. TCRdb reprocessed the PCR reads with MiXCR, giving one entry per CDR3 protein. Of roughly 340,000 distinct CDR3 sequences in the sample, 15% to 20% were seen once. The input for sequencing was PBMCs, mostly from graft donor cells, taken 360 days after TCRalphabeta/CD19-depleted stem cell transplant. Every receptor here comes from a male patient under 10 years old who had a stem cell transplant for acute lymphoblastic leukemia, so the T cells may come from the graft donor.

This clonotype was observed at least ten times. CDR3 region: CASSFTVYTGELFF. DNA of the CDR3: TGTGCCAGCAGTTTTACCGTCTACACCGGGGAGCTGTTTTTT. The chain combines TRBV12-3 or TRBV12-4 with TRBJ2-2; no clear D. V lost 3 bases to trimming and J lost 3 bases, with 8 bases between them. This CDR3 contains 14 residues.

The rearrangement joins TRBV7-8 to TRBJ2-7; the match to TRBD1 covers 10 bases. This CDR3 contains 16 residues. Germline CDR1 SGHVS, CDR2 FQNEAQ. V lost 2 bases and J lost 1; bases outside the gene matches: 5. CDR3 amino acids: CASSLMRGQGSYEQYF. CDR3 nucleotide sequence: TGTGCCAGCAGCTTAATGCGGGGACAGGGGTCCTACGAGCAGTACTTC.

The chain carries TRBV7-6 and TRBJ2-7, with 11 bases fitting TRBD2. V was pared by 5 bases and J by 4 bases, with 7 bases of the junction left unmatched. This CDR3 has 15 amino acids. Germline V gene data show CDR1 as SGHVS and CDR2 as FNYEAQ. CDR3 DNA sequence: TGTGCCAGCAGCCCGGAACTAGCGGGAGTGTACGAGCAGTACTTC. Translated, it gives CASSPELAGVYEQYF.

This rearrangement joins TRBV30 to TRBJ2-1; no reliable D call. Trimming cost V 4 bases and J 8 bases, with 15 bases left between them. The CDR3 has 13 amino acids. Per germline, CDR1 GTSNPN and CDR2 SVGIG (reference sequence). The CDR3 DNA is TGTGCCTGGACTAGAACTGGTTCGGATGAGCAGTTCTTC. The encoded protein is CAWTRTGSDEQFF. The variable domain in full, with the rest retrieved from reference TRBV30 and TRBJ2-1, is SQTIHQWPATLVQPVGSPLSLECTVEGTSNPNLYWYRQAAGRGLQLLFYSVGIGQISSEVPQNLSASRPQDRQFILSSKKLLLSDSGFYLCAWTRTGSDEQFFGPGTRLTVL.